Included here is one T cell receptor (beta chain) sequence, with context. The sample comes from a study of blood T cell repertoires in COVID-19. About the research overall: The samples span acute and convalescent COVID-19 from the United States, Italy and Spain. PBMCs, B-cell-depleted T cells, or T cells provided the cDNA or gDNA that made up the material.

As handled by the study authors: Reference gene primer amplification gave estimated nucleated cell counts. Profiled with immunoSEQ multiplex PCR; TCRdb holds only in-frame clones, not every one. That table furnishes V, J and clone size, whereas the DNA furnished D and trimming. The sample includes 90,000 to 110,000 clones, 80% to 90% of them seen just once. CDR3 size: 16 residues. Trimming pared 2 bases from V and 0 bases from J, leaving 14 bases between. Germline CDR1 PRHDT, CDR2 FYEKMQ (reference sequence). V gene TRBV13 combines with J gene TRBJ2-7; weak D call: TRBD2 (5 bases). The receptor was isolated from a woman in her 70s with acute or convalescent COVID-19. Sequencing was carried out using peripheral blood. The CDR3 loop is CASSLHGGYSSYEQYF. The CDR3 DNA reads TGTGCCAGCAGCTTACATGGCGGGTATAGCTCCTACGAGCAGTACTTC.